The present entry profiles one T cell receptor beta chain with its context. PCR primers comprised 60 Vbeta and 13 Jbeta primers. Authors' analysis steps: Around 12 million of 80 million or so unique TCR beta chains were shared, per a later count. The table came from immunoSEQ multiplex PCR; TCRdb's copy has only in-frame clones and leaves some out. V and J calls and clone size are copied from that table; D and trimming were computed from the DNA. The sample comprises over 80,000 clones, about 83% of which are singletons, and roughly a sixth rests with the top ten. CDR3 size: 15 residues. V was shortened by 2 bases and J by 4 bases, with 14 bases between the two germline ends. The germline V gene encodes CDR1 LGHNT and CDR2 FRNRAP. The data originate from a study of cytomegalovirus exposure and HLA in healthy donors.

This TCR was recovered from a man aged 55-75 years in good health and CMV-seropositive. Sequencing input: PBMCs. The J gene is TRBJ1-1, the V gene TRBV12-5, with a possible D match to TRBD1 (6 bases). The CDR3 DNA follows: TGTGCTAGTGGTTTGCCTTTCAGGGGTAGCACTGAAGCTTTCTTT. It translates to CASGLPFRGSTEAFF.